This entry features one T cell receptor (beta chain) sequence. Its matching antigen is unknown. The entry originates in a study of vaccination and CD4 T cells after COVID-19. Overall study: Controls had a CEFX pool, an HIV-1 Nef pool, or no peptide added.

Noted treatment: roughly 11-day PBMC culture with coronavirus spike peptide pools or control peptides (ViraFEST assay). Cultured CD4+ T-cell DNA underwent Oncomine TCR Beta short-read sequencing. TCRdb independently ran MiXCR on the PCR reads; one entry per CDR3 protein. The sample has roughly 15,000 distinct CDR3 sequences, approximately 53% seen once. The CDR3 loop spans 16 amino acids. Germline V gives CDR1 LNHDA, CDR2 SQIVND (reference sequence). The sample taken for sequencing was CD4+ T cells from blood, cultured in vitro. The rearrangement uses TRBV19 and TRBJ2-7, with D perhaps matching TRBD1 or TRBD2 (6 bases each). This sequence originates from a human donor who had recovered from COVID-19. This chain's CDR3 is CPRGWGLALSSYEQYF. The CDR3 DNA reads TGTCCAAGAGGCTGGGGGCTAGCGTTGTCGTCCTACGAGCAGTACTTC.